Given below is one TCR beta chain in context. The antigen remains unidentified. The data originate from a study of shared clonotypes between healthy human individuals. Study-wide points: Having only a few donors restricted how much genetic and exposure-history diversity was captured.

The genomic DNA of each subset was split evenly across several immunoSEQ plates. For sorted subsets, roughly 200 ng DNA per replicate equaled around 28,000 T cell genomes. This table comes from immunoSEQ multiplex PCR, and its TCRdb copy is limited to in-frame clones, with some not included. This sample carries roughly 1,500,000 clones, 98% to 99% of them seen once, and the ten largest clones take 0.36%. Germline lookup yields CDR1 SEHNR and CDR2 FQNEAQ (reference sequence). V shed 6 bases and J 3 bases; nucleotides not matched to a gene: 7. The CDR3 totals 15 residues. The V call is TRBV7-9, the J call TRBJ1-5; 8 nucleotides match TRBD1. The receptor was derived from a young man in good health. Sequenced input: naive CD4+ T cells sorted from blood. The sample's subset: CD45RA+ positively selected. The CDR3 loop is CASSQTGAHNQPQHF. The CDR3, as DNA: TGTGCCAGCAGTCAGACAGGGGCCCACAATCAGCCCCAGCATTTT.